This TCR beta chain was sequenced in a study of CD8+CD57+ T cells in acquired aplastic anemia. Study context: On average, healthy donors gave about 10.8 million reads for CD4+ cells.

Regarding this clonotype: What it recognizes is unknown.

Trimming left V 6 bases short and J 11 bases short, with 33 bases between. Germline CDR1 MGHDK, CDR2 SYGVNS. The CDR3 has 18 amino acids. TCR beta VDJ and CDR3 profiles were obtained from a genomic DNA template. TCRdb analysed the reads with MiXCR anew, one entry per CDR3 protein. The table records tens of thousands of distinct CDR3 sequences, around 42% of them present only once. Study outcomes and limitations: The study identified more than 25 CD8+ CDR3 sequences shared by patients and controls.

This chain connects TRBV25-1 to TRBJ2-3, with a weak D call TRBD2 (5 bases). Sequenced sample: sorted CD4+, CD8+, or CD8+CD57+ T cells (not recorded which) from PBMCs. This sequence was found in a human donor in good health, serving as a control. Here the CDR3 DNA reads TGTGCCAGCAGCTTAACACTAGGACCGGGAAGCTCCTACAATGAGCAGTATTTT. As protein: CASSLTLGPGSSYNEQYF. The complete variable domain, with remaining parts taken from reference TRBV25-1 and TRBJ2-3, reads EADIYQTPRYLVIGTGKKITLECSQTMGHDKMYWYQQDPGMELHLIHYSYGVNSTEKGDLSSESTVSRIRTEHFPLTLESARPSHTSQYLCASSLTLGPGSSYNEQYFGPGTRLTVL.